This T cell receptor beta chain was retrieved from a study of T cell responses to AZD1222 COVID-19 vaccine. TCRdb's copy holds only in-frame clones and misses some; the assay was immunoSEQ multiplex PCR. The sample consists of about 100,000 clones, around 90% of them appearing once. General study points: Among those given AZD1222, only six or seven were seropositive at baseline. All repertoire sampling was performed exclusively after the peak T cell response. Spike-specific TCR breadth and depth were elevated following two AZD1222 doses. Per reports, nearly half of all spike-specific TCRs target regions that are unmutated in variants.

About this clone itself: Antigen unknown.

This specimen consisted of peripheral blood, obtained on day 0 of AZD1222 vaccination. The TCR comes from an adult in good health.

The CDR3 loop is CASKDRATNEKLFF. CDR3 nucleotide sequence: TGTGCCAGCAAGGACAGAGCAACTAATGAAAAACTGTTTTTT. The chain is built from TRBV2 and TRBJ1-4; D possibly corresponds to TRBD1 (6 bases). Germline V lookup: CDR1 SNHLY, CDR2 FYNNEI. The CDR3 is 14 amino acids. Deletions cut 7 bases from V and 0 bases from J, with 9 bases between.